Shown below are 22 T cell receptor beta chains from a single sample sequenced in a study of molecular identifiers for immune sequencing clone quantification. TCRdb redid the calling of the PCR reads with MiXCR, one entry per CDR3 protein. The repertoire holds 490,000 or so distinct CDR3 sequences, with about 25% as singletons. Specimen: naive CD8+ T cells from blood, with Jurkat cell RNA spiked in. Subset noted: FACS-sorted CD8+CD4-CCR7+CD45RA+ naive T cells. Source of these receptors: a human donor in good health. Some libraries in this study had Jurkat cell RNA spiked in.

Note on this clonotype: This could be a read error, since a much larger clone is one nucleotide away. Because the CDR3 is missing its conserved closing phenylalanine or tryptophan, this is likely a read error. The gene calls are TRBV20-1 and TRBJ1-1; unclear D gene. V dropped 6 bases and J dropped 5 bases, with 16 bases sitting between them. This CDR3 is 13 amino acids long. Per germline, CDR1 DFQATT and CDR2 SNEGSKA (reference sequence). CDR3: CSALAAGETEAFS. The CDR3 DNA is TGCAGTGCACTGGCCGCAGGAGAAACTGAAGCTTTCTCT.

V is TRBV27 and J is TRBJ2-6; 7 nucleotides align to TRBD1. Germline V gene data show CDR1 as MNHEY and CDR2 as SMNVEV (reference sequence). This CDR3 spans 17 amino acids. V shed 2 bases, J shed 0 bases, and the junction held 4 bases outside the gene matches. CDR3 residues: CASSLRTGISGANVLTF. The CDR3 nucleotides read TGTGCCAGCAGTTTAAGGACAGGAATCTCTGGGGCCAACGTCCTGACTTTC. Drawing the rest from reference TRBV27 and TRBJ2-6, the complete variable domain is EAQVTQNPRYLITVTGKKLTVTCSQNMNHEYMSWYRQDPGLGLRQIYYSMNVEVTDKGDVPEGYKVSRKEKRNFPLILESPSPNQTSLYFCASSLRTGISGANVLTFGAGSRLTVL.

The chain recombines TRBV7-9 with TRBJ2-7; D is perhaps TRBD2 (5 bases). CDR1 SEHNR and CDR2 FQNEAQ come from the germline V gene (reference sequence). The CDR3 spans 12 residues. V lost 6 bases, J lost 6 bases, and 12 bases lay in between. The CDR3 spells CASRGLGLEQYF. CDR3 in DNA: TGTGCCAGCAGGGGTCTCGGACTCGAGCAGTACTTC.

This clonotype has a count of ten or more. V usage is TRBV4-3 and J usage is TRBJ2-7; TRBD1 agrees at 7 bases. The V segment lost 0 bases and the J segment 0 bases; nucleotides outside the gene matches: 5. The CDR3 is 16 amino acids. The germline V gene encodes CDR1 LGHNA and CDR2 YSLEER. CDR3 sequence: CASSQDLGGNSYEQYF. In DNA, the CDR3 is TGCGCCAGCAGCCAAGATCTAGGGGGCAACTCCTACGAGCAGTACTTC.

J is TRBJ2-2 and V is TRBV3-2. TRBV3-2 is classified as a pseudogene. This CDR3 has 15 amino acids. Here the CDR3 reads CASSQEAQNTGALFF. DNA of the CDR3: TGTGCCAGCAGCCAAGAGGCACAAAACACCGGGGCGCTGTTTTTT.

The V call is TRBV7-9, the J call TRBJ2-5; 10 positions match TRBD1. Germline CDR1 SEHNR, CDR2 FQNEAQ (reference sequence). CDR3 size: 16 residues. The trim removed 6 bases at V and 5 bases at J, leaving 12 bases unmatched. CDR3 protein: CASRAHLGTGEETQYF. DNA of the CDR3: TGTGCCAGCAGAGCCCATCTTGGGACAGGGGAGGAGACCCAGTACTTC.

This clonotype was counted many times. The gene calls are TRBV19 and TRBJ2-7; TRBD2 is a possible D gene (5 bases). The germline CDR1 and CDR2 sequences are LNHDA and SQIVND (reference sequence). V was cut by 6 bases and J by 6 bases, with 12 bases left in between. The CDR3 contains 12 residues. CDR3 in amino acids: CASRFEGGEQYF. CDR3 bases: TGTGCCAGTAGGTTTGAGGGCGGCGAGCAGTACTTC.

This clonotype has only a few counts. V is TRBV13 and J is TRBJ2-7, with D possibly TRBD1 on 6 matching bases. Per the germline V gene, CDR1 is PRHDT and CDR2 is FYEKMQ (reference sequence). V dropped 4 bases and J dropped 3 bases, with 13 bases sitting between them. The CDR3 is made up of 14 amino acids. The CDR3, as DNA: TGTGCCAGCAGCTCCCTCTCGGACAGCTACGAGCAGTACTTC. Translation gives CASSSLSDSYEQYF.

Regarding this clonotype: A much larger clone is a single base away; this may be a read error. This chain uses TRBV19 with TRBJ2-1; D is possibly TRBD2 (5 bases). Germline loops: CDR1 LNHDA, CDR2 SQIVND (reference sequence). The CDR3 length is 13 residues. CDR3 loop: CATHDGRGNAQFF. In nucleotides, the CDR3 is TGTGCCACCCATGACGGACGGGGAAATGCGCAGTTCTTC.

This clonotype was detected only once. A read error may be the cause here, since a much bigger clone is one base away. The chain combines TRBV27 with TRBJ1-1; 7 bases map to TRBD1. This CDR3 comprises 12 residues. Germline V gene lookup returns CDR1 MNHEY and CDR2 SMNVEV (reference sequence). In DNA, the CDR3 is TGTGCCAGTAAGACAGGGAACACTGAAGCTTCCTTT. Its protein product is CASKTGNTEASF.

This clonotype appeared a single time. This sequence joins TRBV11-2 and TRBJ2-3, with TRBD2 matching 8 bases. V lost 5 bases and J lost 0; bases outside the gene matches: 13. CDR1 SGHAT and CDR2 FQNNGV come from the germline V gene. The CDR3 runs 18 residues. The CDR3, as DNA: TGTGCCAGCAGCCAAAGGGTTTTAGCGGGAACTAGCACAGATACGCAGTATTTT. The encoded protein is CASSQRVLAGTSTDTQYF.

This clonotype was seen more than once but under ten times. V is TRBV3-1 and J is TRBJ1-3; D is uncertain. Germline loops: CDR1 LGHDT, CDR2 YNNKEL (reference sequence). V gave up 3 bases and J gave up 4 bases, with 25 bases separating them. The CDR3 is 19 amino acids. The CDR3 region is CASSHKSSPALLGGNTIYF. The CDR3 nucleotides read TGTGCCAGCAGCCACAAAAGTTCCCCCGCACTGCTGGGAGGAAACACCATATATTTT.

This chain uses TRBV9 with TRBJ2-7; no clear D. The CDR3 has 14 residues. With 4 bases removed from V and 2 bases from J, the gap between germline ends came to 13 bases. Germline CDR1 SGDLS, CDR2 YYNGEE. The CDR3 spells CASSPTQGPYEQYF. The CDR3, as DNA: TGTGCCAGCAGCCCAACCCAAGGGCCCTACGAGCAGTACTTC. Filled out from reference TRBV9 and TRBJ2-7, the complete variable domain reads DSGVTQTPKHLITATGQRVTLRCSPRSGDLSVYWYQQSLDQGLQFLIQYYNGEERAKGNILERFSAQQFPDLHSELNLSSLELGDSALYFCASSPTQGPYEQYFGPGTRLTVT.

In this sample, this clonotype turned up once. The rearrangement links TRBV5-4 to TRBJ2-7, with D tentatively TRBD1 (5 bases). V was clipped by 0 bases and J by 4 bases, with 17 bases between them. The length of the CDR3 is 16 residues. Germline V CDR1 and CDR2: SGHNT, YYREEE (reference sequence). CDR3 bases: TGTGCCAGCAGCTTGGGGGCTAGGGGCAGAAAATACGAGCAGTACTTC. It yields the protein CASSLGARGRKYEQYF.

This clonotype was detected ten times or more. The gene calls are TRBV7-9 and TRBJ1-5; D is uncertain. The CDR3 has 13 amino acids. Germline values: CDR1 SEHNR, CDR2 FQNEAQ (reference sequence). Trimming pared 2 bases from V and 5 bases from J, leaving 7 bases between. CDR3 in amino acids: CASSLSPDQPQHF. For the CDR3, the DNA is TGTGCCAGCAGCTTATCCCCAGATCAGCCCCAGCATTTT.

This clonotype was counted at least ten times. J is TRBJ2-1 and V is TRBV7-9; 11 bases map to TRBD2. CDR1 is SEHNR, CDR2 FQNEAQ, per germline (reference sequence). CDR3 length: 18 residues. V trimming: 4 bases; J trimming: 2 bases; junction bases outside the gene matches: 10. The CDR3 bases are TGTGCCAGCAGCTCAATAATCATGGGACTAGCGGCCTACAATGAGCAGTTCTTC. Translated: CASSSIIMGLAAYNEQFF.

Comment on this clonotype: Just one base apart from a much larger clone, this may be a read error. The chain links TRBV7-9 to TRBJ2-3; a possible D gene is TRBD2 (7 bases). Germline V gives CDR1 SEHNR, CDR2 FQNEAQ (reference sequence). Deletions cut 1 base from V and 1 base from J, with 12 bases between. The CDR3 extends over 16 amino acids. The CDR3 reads CASSLVQGRGTDTQYF. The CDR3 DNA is TGTGCCAGCAGCTTAGTCCAGGGGAGGGGCACAGATACGCAGTATTTT. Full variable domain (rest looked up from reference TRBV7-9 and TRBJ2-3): DTGVSQNPRHKITKRGQNVTFRCDPISEHNRLYWYRQTLGQGPEFLTYFQNEAQLEKSRLLSDRFSAERPKGSFSTLEIQRTEQGDSAMYLCASSLVQGRGTDTQYFGPGTRLTVL.

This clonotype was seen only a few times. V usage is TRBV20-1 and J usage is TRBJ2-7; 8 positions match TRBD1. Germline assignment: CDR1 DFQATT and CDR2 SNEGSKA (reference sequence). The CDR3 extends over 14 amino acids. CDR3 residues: CTALRSQGVGEQYF. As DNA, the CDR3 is TGCACTGCCCTCCGGTCACAGGGGGTGGGCGAGCAGTACTTC.

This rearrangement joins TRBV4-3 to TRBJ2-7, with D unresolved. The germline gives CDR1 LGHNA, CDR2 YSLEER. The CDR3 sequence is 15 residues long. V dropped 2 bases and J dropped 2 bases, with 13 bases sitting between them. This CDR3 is CASSQTDTKPYEQYF. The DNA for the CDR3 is TGCGCCAGCAGCCAAACTGACACCAAGCCCTACGAGCAGTACTTC.

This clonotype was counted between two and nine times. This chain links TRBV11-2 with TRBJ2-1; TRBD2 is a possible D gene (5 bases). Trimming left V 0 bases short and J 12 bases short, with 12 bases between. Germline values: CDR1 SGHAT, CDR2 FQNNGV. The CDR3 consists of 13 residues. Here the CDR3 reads CASSLESSPGQFF. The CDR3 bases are TGTGCCAGCAGCTTAGAGTCTAGCCCCGGGCAGTTCTTC.

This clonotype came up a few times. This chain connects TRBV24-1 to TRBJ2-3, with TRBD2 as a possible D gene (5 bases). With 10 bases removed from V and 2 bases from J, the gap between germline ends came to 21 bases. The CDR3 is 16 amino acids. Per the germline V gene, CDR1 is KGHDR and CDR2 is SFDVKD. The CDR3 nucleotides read TGTGCCACAACTGAATGCCGGGAAGGGCCCACAGATACGCAGTATTTT. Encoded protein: CATTECREGPTDTQYF.

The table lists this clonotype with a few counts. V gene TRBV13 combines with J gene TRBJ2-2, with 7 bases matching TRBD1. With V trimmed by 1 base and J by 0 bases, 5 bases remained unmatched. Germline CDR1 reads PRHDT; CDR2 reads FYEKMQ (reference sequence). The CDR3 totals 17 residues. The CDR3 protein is CASSLVPGQSNTGELFF. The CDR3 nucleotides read TGTGCCAGCAGCTTAGTTCCGGGACAGTCGAACACCGGGGAGCTGTTTTTT. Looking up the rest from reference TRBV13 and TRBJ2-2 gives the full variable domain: AAGVIQSPRHLIKEKRETATLKCYPIPRHDTVYWYQQGPGQDPQFLISFYEKMQSDKGSIPDRFSAQQFSDYHSELNMSSLELGDSALYFCASSLVPGQSNTGELFFGEGSRLTVL.